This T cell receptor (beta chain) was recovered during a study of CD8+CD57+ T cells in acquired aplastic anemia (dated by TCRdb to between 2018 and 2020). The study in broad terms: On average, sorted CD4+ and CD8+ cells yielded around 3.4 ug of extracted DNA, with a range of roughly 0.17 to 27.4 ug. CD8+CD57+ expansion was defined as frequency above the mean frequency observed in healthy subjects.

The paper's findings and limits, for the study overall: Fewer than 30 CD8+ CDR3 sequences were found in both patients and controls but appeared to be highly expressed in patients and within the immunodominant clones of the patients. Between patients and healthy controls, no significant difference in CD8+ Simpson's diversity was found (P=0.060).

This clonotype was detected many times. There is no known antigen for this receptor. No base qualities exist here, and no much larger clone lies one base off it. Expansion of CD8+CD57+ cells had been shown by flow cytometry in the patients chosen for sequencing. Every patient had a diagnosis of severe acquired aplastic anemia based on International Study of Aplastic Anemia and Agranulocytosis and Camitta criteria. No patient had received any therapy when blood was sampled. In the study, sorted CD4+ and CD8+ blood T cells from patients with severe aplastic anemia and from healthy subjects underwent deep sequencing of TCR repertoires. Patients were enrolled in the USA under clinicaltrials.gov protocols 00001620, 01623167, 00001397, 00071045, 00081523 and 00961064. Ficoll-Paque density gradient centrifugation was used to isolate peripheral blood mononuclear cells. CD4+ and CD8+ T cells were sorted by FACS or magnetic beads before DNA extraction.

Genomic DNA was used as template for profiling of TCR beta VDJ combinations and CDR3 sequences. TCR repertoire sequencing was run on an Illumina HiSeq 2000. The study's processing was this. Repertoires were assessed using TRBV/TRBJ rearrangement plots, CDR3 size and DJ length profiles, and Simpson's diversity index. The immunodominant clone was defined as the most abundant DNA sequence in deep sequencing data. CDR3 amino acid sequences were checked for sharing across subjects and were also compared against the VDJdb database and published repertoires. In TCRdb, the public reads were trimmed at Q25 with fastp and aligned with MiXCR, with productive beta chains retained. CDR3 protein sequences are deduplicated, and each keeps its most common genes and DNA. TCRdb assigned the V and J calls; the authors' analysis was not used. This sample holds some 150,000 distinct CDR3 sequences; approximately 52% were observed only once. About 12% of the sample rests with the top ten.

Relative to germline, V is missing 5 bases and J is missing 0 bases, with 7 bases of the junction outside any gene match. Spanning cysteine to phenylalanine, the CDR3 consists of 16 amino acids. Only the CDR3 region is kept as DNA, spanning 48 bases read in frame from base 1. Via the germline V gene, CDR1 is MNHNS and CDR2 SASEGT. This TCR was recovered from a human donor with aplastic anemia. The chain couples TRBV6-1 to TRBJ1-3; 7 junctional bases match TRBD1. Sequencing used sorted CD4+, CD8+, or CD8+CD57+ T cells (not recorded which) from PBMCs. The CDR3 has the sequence CASSPRQGNSGNTIYF. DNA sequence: TGTGCCAGCAGTCCGAGACAGGGAAACTCTGGAAACACCATATATTTT.